The rows below give T cell receptor beta chains drawn from one sample of a study of T cell responses to AZD1222 COVID-19 vaccine. Libraries were prepared by immunoSEQ multiplex PCR; TCRdb keeps only in-frame clonotypes and omits some of them. The sample lists about 130,000 clones; over 75% were seen once. This material consisted of peripheral blood, taken on day 0 of AZD1222 vaccination. The receptors come from an adult in good health. Both conserved end residues are part of each CDR3. The order of the fields is CDR3 length, V gene, clone size, J gene, CDR3 protein. Not every row has a clone size; where given, it reads once, few, many or a size class.

CDR3 length: 12
V gene: TRBV12-3/TRBV12-4
clone size: -
J gene: TRBJ1-6
CDR3 protein: CASSSAGGPLHF

CDR3 length: 16
V gene: TRBV6-2/TRBV6-3
clone size: -
J gene: TRBJ2-2
CDR3 protein: CASSYSPDPNTGELFF

CDR3 length: 15
V gene: TRBV10-2
clone size: -
J gene: TRBJ2-6
CDR3 protein: CASSVGLLRANVLTF

CDR3 length: 16
V gene: TRBV6-5
clone size: -
J gene: TRBJ2-6
CDR3 protein: CASSYIQGSGANVLTF

CDR3 length: 18
V gene: TRBV9
clone size: -
J gene: TRBJ1-6
CDR3 protein: CASSPSVSTRSYNSPLHF

CDR3 length: 16
V gene: TRBV19
clone size: -
J gene: TRBJ2-2
CDR3 protein: CASSGSWDSNTGELFF

CDR3 length: 13
V gene: TRBV27
clone size: -
J gene: TRBJ2-7
CDR3 protein: CASSNDNFAEQYF

CDR3 length: 10
V gene: TRBV5-8
clone size: -
J gene: TRBJ2-7
CDR3 protein: CASFLYEQYF

CDR3 length: 12
V gene: TRBV18
clone size: -
J gene: TRBJ2-7
CDR3 protein: CASSSLVAEQYF

CDR3 length: 14
V gene: TRBV19
clone size: -
J gene: TRBJ1-2
CDR3 protein: CASSILTGGHGYTF

CDR3 length: 14
V gene: TRBV10-1
clone size: -
J gene: TRBJ2-5
CDR3 protein: CASSESEGGETQYF

CDR3 length: 15
V gene: TRBV3-1/TRBV3-2
clone size: -
J gene: TRBJ2-1
CDR3 protein: CASSHPTSSYNEQFF

CDR3 length: 13
V gene: TRBV12-3/TRBV12-4
clone size: -
J gene: TRBJ1-4
CDR3 protein: CASSLVAEVERFF

CDR3 length: 14
V gene: TRBV29-1
clone size: -
J gene: TRBJ2-7
CDR3 protein: CSVAPGLSGYEQYF

CDR3 length: 15
V gene: TRBV9
clone size: -
J gene: TRBJ1-2
CDR3 protein: CASSVGPDPNYGYTF

CDR3 length: 19
V gene: TRBV21-1
clone size: once
J gene: TRBJ1-5
CDR3 protein: CASSKKWQGALYSNQPQHF

CDR3 length: 16
V gene: TRBV6-5
clone size: -
J gene: TRBJ1-2
CDR3 protein: CASSSSVGTLDYGYTF

CDR3 length: 15
V gene: TRBV28
clone size: -
J gene: TRBJ2-5
CDR3 protein: CASRSRQDPQETQYF

CDR3 length: 13
V gene: TRBV7-8
clone size: once
J gene: TRBJ2-7
CDR3 protein: CASSFGTGYEQYF

CDR3 length: 14
V gene: TRBV28
clone size: -
J gene: TRBJ1-2
CDR3 protein: CASSNPGQAFGYTF

CDR3 length: 15
V gene: TRBV4-1
clone size: -
J gene: TRBJ1-2
CDR3 protein: CASSQEGFSPHGYTF

CDR3 length: 13
V gene: TRBV6-1
clone size: -
J gene: TRBJ2-7
CDR3 protein: CASSETRAYEQYF

CDR3 length: 13
V gene: TRBV10-1
clone size: -
J gene: TRBJ1-1
CDR3 protein: CASSGDMNTEAFF

CDR3 length: 14
V gene: TRBV19
clone size: -
J gene: TRBJ2-7
CDR3 protein: CASSVPGRGYEQYF

CDR3 length: 15
V gene: TRBV13
clone size: -
J gene: TRBJ1-3
CDR3 protein: CASSLGAVSGNTIYF

CDR3 length: 13
V gene: TRBV11-1
clone size: -
J gene: TRBJ2-3
CDR3 protein: CASSTRQSNTQYF

CDR3 length: 14
V gene: TRBV28
clone size: -
J gene: TRBJ2-1
CDR3 protein: CASSLTHNYNEQFF

CDR3 length: 10
V gene: TRBV28
clone size: -
J gene: TRBJ1-1
CDR3 protein: CASSDGATFF

CDR3 length: 13
V gene: TRBV7-3
clone size: -
J gene: TRBJ1-1
CDR3 protein: CASSPGWGTEAFF

CDR3 length: 13
V gene: TRBV11-2
clone size: -
J gene: TRBJ2-3
CDR3 protein: CASSLAGADTQYF

CDR3 length: 16
V gene: TRBV6-5
clone size: -
J gene: TRBJ2-1
CDR3 protein: CASSYLGRGRYNEQFF

CDR3 length: 15
V gene: TRBV6-5
clone size: few
J gene: TRBJ1-1
CDR3 protein: CASSYSSSGNTEAFF

CDR3 length: 15
V gene: TRBV27
clone size: -
J gene: TRBJ1-2
CDR3 protein: CASSWGGQGANGYTF

CDR3 length: 16
V gene: TRBV5-1
clone size: few
J gene: TRBJ2-5
CDR3 protein: CASSLGVEGLWETQYF

CDR3 length: 17
V gene: TRBV7-2
clone size: -
J gene: TRBJ2-3
CDR3 protein: CASSHPSSGGTTDTQYF

CDR3 length: 13
V gene: TRBV12-3/TRBV12-4
clone size: -
J gene: TRBJ1-5
CDR3 protein: CASKPYSNQPQHF